This T cell receptor beta chain comes out of a study of T cells in narcolepsy (dated by TCRdb to 2017 to 2018). General notes on the study: Patients with narcolepsy type 1 or type 2 (NT1, NT2) and healthy control donors were enrolled in the study. To look for autoreactive T cells in narcolepsy patients that target self-antigens of hypocretin neurons (hypocretin, TRIB2), the study used TCR Vbeta sequencing to follow clonotypes in blood and CSF. Overall results and qualifications from the work: Certain blood memory CD4+ repertoires from patients and controls had no sequences that matched autoreactive T cell clones. Patients and controls had similar numbers of sequenced blood memory CD4+ clonotypes, with averages of around 40,000 in patients and 30,000 to 35,000 in controls. According to the report, autoreactive clonotypes were detected serially in the blood of the same patients and of different patients, but not in healthy controls. In plots comparing CSF and blood CD4+ T cell clonotypes from the same patient, HCRT-specific and TRIB2-specific autoreactive clonotypes were highlighted.

On this clone: Its antigen is still unknown. No base quality information exists; no much larger clone differs at one position.

Library method: the immunoSEQ multiplex PCR assay. The table was pulled from immuneACCESS by TCRdb, which kept in-frame rearrangements only. Such tables lose some clones; where checked, under half of the loss comes from unresolved V genes, and the rest has no known cause. This sample comprises some 30,000 clones, around 83% of them detected only once. 2.5% to 3% of the sample goes to the ten largest clones. The V end loses 1 base and the J end loses 3 bases, and a stretch of 12 bases separates them. For CDR1 and CDR2, the germline V gene (reference sequence) lists SEHNR and FQNEAQ. The cysteine opens and the phenylalanine closes a CDR3 of 16 amino acids. Of all the DNA, just the CDR3 is kept, 48 bases in frame from base 1. For TCR Vbeta sequencing, memory CD4+ T cells were sorted ex vivo from the peripheral blood of narcolepsy patients and healthy controls.

This receptor was taken from a human donor with narcolepsy. The sample comprised CD45RA- memory CD4+ T cells from PBMCs. The cell subset or site label corresponds to: memory T cells sorted ex vivo from peripheral blood. The chain couples TRBV7-9 to TRBJ1-4; possibly the D gene is TRBD1, per 5 matching bases. The sequence in DNA is TGTGCCAGCAGCTTAGGAGTGGGGGTGGCTAATGAAAAACTGTTTTTT. Translation gives CASSLGVGVANEKLFF.